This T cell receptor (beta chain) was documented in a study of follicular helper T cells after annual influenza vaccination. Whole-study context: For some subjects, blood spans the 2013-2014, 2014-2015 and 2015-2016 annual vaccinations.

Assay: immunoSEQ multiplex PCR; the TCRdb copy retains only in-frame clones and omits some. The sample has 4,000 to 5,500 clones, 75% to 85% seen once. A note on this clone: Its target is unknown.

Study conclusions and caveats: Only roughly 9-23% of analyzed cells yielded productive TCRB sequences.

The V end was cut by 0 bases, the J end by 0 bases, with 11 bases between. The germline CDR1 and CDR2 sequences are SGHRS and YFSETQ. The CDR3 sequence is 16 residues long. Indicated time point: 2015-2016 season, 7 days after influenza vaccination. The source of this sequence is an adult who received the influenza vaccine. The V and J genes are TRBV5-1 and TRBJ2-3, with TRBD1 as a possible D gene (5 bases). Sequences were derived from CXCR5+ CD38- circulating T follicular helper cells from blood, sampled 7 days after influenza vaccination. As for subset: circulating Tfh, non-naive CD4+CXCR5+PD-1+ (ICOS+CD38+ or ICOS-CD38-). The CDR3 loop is CASSLEGVGSTDTQYF. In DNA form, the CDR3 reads TGCGCCAGCAGCTTGGAAGGGGTGGGGAGCACAGATACGCAGTATTTT.